This paragraph covers one TCR beta chain sequence. As yet, its antigen is unknown. This record comes from a study of shared clonotypes between healthy human individuals. The method was immunoSEQ multiplex PCR; TCRdb's version includes in-frame clones alone and lacks a portion of them. The sample has about 2.4 million clones, approximately 93% seen once; the top ten hold 0.36%. CDR1 and CDR2 (germline): SGHRS, YFSETQ. V was clipped by 0 bases and J by 6 bases, with 15 bases between them. The CDR3 totals 16 residues. Notes on the study in general: Compared with memory subsets, naive subsets generally had larger estimated richness.

The sequence was obtained from a man aged 18 to 35 in good health. Some clones in this sample may be carry-over from other donors' samples. The chain carries TRBV5-1 and TRBJ2-2, with D perhaps TRBD2 (5 bases). The material sequenced was naive CD4+ T cells from PBMCs. Subset defined: CD45RA+ positively selected. This chain's CDR3 is CASSLDASGIAGELFF. DNA for the CDR3: TGCGCCAGCAGCTTGGATGCTTCGGGGATTGCCGGGGAGCTGTTTTTT.